This T cell receptor (beta chain) comes out of a study of blood T cell repertoires in COVID-19. TCRdb keeps only in-frame clones here, not all; method: immunoSEQ multiplex PCR. The table records roughly 350,000 clones, approximately 92% of them present only once. The CDR3 covers 13 residues. The trim removed 8 bases at V and 11 bases at J, leaving 8 bases unmatched. CDR1 SNHLY and CDR2 FYNNEI come from the germline V gene. Sequencing was carried out using PBMCs or T cells enriched from blood (not recorded which). The rearrangement uses TRBV2 and TRBJ1-4, with 10 nucleotides matching TRBD1. The receptor's source is a woman aged 25-40 years who had recovered from COVID-19. The CDR3 protein is CASGGQGRGKLFF. The CDR3, as DNA: TGTGCCAGCGGGGGACAGGGGCGGGGGAAACTGTTTTTT. Supplemented by reference TRBV2 and TRBJ1-4, the full variable domain reads EPEVTQTPSHQVTQMGQEVILRCVPISNHLYFYWYRQILGQKVEFLVSFYNNEISEKSEIFDDQFSVERPDGSNFTLKIRSTKLEDSAMYFCASGGQGRGKLFFGSGTQLSVL.